This T cell receptor (beta chain) is from a study of shared clonotypes between healthy human individuals. About 30,000 T cell genomes, or around 300 ng DNA, went into unsorted PBMC replicate PCRs. Here immunoSEQ multiplex PCR was the method, and the copy in TCRdb shows in-frame clones only, minus some. Of about 450,000 clones listed, 79% are singletons. This CDR3 has 15 amino acids. Per the germline V gene, CDR1 is GTSNPN and CDR2 is SVGIG (reference sequence). V gave up 3 bases and J gave up 4 bases, with 16 bases separating them. The sequence was collected from a woman between 35 and 50 years old in good health. Some clones in this sample may be carry-over from other donors' samples. The sample consisted of PBMCs. V gene TRBV30 combines with J gene TRBJ1-5, with D possibly being TRBD1 (5 bases). This CDR3 reads CAWSGEQDANQPQHF. CDR3 nucleotides: TGTGCCTGGAGCGGAGAACAGGATGCGAATCAGCCCCAGCATTTT.